These T cell receptor beta chains were read from a single sample in a study of T cells in tuberculosis. Clones were sequenced by immunoSEQ multiplex PCR, and TCRdb holds only the in-frame ones, with some missing. The repertoire has 29,000 or so clones, roughly 93% of them found once; the top ten carry less than 5%. The sample consisted of PBMCs. Source of these receptors: a donor between 10 and 35 years old with latent tuberculosis or without tuberculosis infection. The conserved cysteine and the conserved F or W are not part of the CDR3 here.

j_gene	v_gene	CDR3aa
TRBJ2-5	TRBV27	ASSHAWEETQY
TRBJ2-1	TRBV25-1	ASSDQPDRVNSNEQF
TRBJ2-3	TRBV29-1	SVEGEGWGGTDTQY
TRBJ2-7	TRBV6-1	ASSQENPGFQY
TRBJ2-7	TRBV7-2	ASSLSGGREQY
TRBJ2-3	TRBV5-4	ASSLLYRDGGTDTQY
TRBJ2-1	TRBV4-1	ASSPSSSYNEQF
TRBJ1-2	TRBV6-6	ASIFGKGHLAYGYT
TRBJ2-1	TRBV18	ASSPSQGGDEQF
TRBJ2-7	TRBV7-2	ASSLSGNWDTYEQY
TRBJ2-6	TRBV4-1	ASSQAFWESGANVLT
TRBJ1-5	TRBV19	ASSIMGGPQH
TRBJ2-7	TRBV14	ASSGTGVYEQY
TRBJ2-1	TRBV27	ASSWAGRAFSYNEQF
TRBJ1-2	TRBV7-2	ASSLGGSDGYT
TRBJ1-1	TRBV2	ASSYQGDPEAF
TRBJ1-3	TRBV6-5	ASSLDREPGNTIY
TRBJ2-3	TRBV7-2	ASSLAAERSLAGDTQY
TRBJ2-7	TRBV9	ASSPGTSGVYEQY
TRBJ1-5	TRBV4-3	ASSQDAGGDQPQH
TRBJ2-7	TRBV18	ASSPFYGTRRAQDEQY
TRBJ1-5	TRBV9	ASSVSPDQPQH
TRBJ2-1	TRBV9	ASSVSAQGEQF
TRBJ2-7	TRBV2	ASSLYGGEQY
TRBJ1-4	TRBV27	ASSPDRGDEKLF
TRBJ1-1	TRBV11-1	ASSLGDRGTEAF
TRBJ1-1	TRBV5-6	ASSPGTGRNSPEAF
TRBJ2-3	TRBV11-2	ASSSLYLAGGPSDTQY
TRBJ1-5	TRBV15	ATSRIQGLQPQH
TRBJ2-3	TRBV11-1	ASSLDLATDTQY
TRBJ2-2	TRBV12-5	ASGSPSGTNTGELF
TRBJ1-5	TRBV19	ASSISGGYSQPQH
TRBJ2-7	TRBV10-3	AIRGTGRDYEQY
TRBJ1-5	TRBV28	ASHRDRAIFASNQPQH
TRBJ1-5	TRBV4-2	ASSQDGGGDQPQH
TRBJ2-7	TRBV14	ASSQVEASGGVSYEQY
TRBJ2-1	TRBV25-1	ASSQGEYEQF
TRBJ2-3	TRBV11-2	ASSLEPDTQY
TRBJ2-1	TRBV7-6	ASSTGLAGNEQF
TRBJ1-4	TRBV2	ASSEFGTENEKLF